Detailed here is one T cell receptor (beta chain). In germline, CDR1 is MNHEY, CDR2 SVGAGI. The CDR3 totals 14 residues. With 8 bases clipped from V and 5 bases from J, the junction kept 7 bases outside the gene matches. The sample belongs to a study of blood T cell repertoires in COVID-19. Using immunoSEQ multiplex PCR, the repertoire was profiled, and TCRdb retains in-frame clones only, with some absent. The sample has about 99,000 clones, about 89% seen once. Sample: peripheral blood. The receptor comes from a man between 45 and 60 years old with acute or convalescent COVID-19. This rearrangement joins TRBV6-5 to TRBJ2-7; 12 bases match TRBD1. The CDR3 sequence is CASRGQGASNEQYF. CDR3 nucleotide sequence: TGTGCCAGCCGGGGACAGGGGGCTTCCAACGAGCAGTACTTC.